This TCR beta chain was sequenced in a study of regulatory T cells in long-lasting Graves disease (dated by TCRdb to the early 2020s). Broadly, across the study: Patients with newly diagnosed Graves' disease had been on antithyroid drugs for under 3 months. Peripheral blood TCR sequencing and RNA sequencing compared persistent Graves' disease patients with newly diagnosed Graves' disease patients. The study was conducted in China and was registered as a clinical trial. A total of roughly 35 samples underwent TCR sequencing: about 13 from persistent and roughly 20 from newly diagnosed Graves' disease patients. General study outcomes and caveats: Sequencing and analysis were limited to the TCR beta chain. TRBV28, TRBJ1-2 and TRBJ2-5 were preferentially used in persistent disease, while TRBV20-1 and TRBJ2-1 were favored in newly diagnosed disease. Patients with persistent disease shared more public clonotypes (under 3,000) than newly diagnosed patients did (nearly 1,000). Compared with newly diagnosed patients, patients with persistent Graves' disease had lower TCR Shannon entropy and fewer highly expanded clones, which suggests clonal expansion. Because the primary lesion, thyroid tissue, could not be accessed, the study looked at peripheral blood alone. The small sample size was acknowledged by the authors as a limitation that may reduce accuracy.

Trimming accounts for 3 bases at V and 1 base at J, while the number of junction bases matched to no gene is 5. The CDR3 has 15 amino acids, counting the end cysteine and phenylalanine. Of all the DNA, just the CDR3 is kept, 45 bases in frame from base 1. In the germline V gene, CDR1 corresponds to SGHAT and CDR2 to FQNNGV. Sample time point, as interpreted from the label and publication: newly diagnosed GD, antithyroid drugs for less than 3 months. For both TCR sequencing and RNA sequencing, RNA was extracted from PBMCs using TRIzol. Graves' disease was diagnosed according to American Thyroid Association guidelines. Recruitment of patients was carried out at an endocrinology department in Xi'an, China. From each patient, roughly 9 milliliters of peripheral blood was collected into an EDTA anticoagulant tube. Ficoll Paque Plus density gradient separation was used to isolate PBMCs, and no additional T cell sorting was done. An Agilent 2100 Bioanalyzer and agarose gel were used to check RNA quality, and a NanoDrop 2000 was used to measure RNA concentration.

Libraries were made using multiplex PCR. TCRdb records Illumina HiSeq 4000 as the sequencer. iRepertoire HTBI primers and Arm-PCR amplification of CDR3 regions were used to construct TCR beta libraries. Gel purification was performed on PCR products prior to sequencing. The authors' pipeline ran thus. A total of around 66 TRBV and 14 TRBJ segments were identified across samples and were used for gene usage analysis of CDR3 amino acid clonotypes. COPE and FqMerger were used to merge filtered high-quality paired reads into contigs. BLAST was used to align contigs to IMGT TRBV, TRBD and TRBJ reference genes, with CDR3 defined following IMGT. Clonotypes above 0.1% frequency were classified as highly expanded clones. Shannon entropy was used to measure repertoire diversity, and the Gini coefficient was used to measure V-J evenness. A clonotype found in more than one individual was treated as public. TCRdb applied fastp at Q25 and MiXCR to the public reads, then kept only in-frame beta chains. Identical CDR3 proteins give one entry, which carries the most common genes and DNA. The V and J calls and clone size are TCRdb's, not the authors'. In all, the sample holds around 420,000 distinct CDR3 sequences, and over 14% of those were seen once. Over 7.5% of the sample belongs to the ten largest clones.

This clonotype was seen at least ten times. It lacks a known antigen. No base quality information exists; no much larger clone differs at one position. The data were also submitted as part of a second study, on T cells in Graves' hyperthyroidism and ophthalmopathy. Looking at the second paper: Stable Graves' hyperthyroidism was defined as the absence of progression to ophthalmopathy over 18 months of follow-up. The hyperthyroidism patients were between 18 and 65 years old and newly diagnosed, with a disease duration of less than 2 months. Any patient with an uncontrolled infection, another autoimmune disease, pregnancy or lactation was excluded. Clinical symptoms, serum thyroxine and TRAb, thyroid ultrasound, and orbital computed tomography formed the basis for the diagnoses. For the first round of RT-PCR on the TCR CDR3, the HTBI primer set was used together with the Qiagen OneStep RT-PCR kit. Most expanded thyroid clonotypes (frequency above 0.001) were also detected in blood, suggesting blood repertoires may reflect thyroid immune responses. A 13 V-J signature model separated ophthalmopathy from stable hyperthyroidism, with around 88% sensitivity and roughly 81% specificity in cross-validation and 80%/75% in testing. In validation, the model predicted progression to ophthalmopathy a median of about 6.5 months before onset, with around 70% sensitivity and nearly 75% specificity. To identify TCR V-J signatures that set the groups apart, the researchers used a discovery cohort of more than 95 patients, made up of roughly 40 with Graves' ophthalmopathy and approximately 57 with stable Graves' hyperthyroidism. An independent validation cohort of 18 to 20 hyperthyroidism patients and about 16 patients who later progressed to ophthalmopathy tested prospective prediction of ophthalmopathy. The 75 to 100 discovery patients were randomly divided into training and test sets at a 7:3 ratio. In over five Graves' hyperthyroidism patients, the study also compared T-cell repertoires from thyroid tissue with T-cell repertoires from blood. Once sampling was done, hyperthyroidism patients were given methimazole at a starting dose of 30 mg daily, whereas ophthalmopathy patients were given high-dose intravenous methylprednisolone. Libraries were constructed in a second round of multiplex PCR, after which size selection and purification were carried out. Paired-end sequencing of the libraries was performed with 100 bp reads on an Illumina HiSeq2000. Raw data were processed with SOAPnuke, discarding reads with adapters, uncalled bases, mean Phred below 15, or no exact constant-primer or identifier match. COPE v1.2.5 was used to merge the high-quality paired reads, and each unique nucleotide sequence was defined as a clonotype. MiTCR v1.1 was used to align clonotypes to the IMGT TRBV, TRBD and TRBJ reference segments. Only V-J combinations with frequency above 0.0001, covering 99% to 99.2% of repertoires, were analysed. The TCS score was defined as the ratio of F50 (clonal expansion) to E x V (chaos), calculated using BLOSUM62-based TCRdist between CDR3 peptides within each V-J. Welch's t-statistics and random forest reduced 514 V-J features to roughly 13, which were used in a naive Bayes classifier (R e1071). Sample size was not statistically predetermined, and investigators were not blinded to group allocation. The paper reports TCR Vbeta CDR3 sequencing of roughly 140 peripheral blood samples: 43 ophthalmopathy, about 75 hyperthyroidism and around 17 progressor patients.

The TCR originated in a woman aged 40-49 years with Graves disease. Donor details come from another sample of the same person, matched by shared clones. The sequences come from peripheral blood mononuclear cells (PBMCs), collected at new diagnosis, from a patient treated with antithyroid drugs. The chain links TRBV11-2 with TRBJ2-7, with TRBD2 identical over 8 junction bases. The CDR3: CASSFGGGGSYEQYF. The DNA is TGTGCCAGCAGCTTCGGGGGGGGAGGATCCTACGAGCAGTACTTC.